This T cell receptor (beta chain) stems from a study of HIV-infected children after antiretroviral therapy interruption. On the study more broadly: Continuous-treatment children had median age about 8 years, interruption over 9 years.

Germline CDR1 is LGHDT and CDR2 is YNNKEL (reference sequence). With V trimmed by 4 bases and J by 5 bases, 3 bases remained unmatched. The CDR3 is 14 residues long. A 3' RACE protocol on RNA, with unique molecular identifiers, produced the TCR library. TCRdb reprocessed the 3' RACE reads with MiXCR, giving one entry per CDR3 protein. The sample lists tens of thousands of distinct CDR3 sequences; over 6.5% were seen once. Documented treatment: PENTA 11 planned treatment interruption arm or continuous ART arm. A few counts support this clonotype. Here the sequenced sample was CD45RA+ CD4+ T cells from PBMCs, pooled from several time points, taken from a donor given antiretroviral therapy, either interrupted or continuous. Documented subset: naive CD4+ CD45RA+ CD45RO- T cells. The TCR originated in a pool of human donors with HIV. The rearrangement joins TRBV3-1 to TRBJ2-3, with TRBD1 matching 10 bases. The CDR3 loop reads CASSRQGARDTQYF. The CDR3 region has the DNA TGTGCCAGCAGCCGACAGGGGGCTAGAGATACGCAGTATTTT.